This T cell receptor (beta chain) is drawn from a study of blood T cell repertoires in COVID-19. The overall study: Acute and convalescent COVID-19 samples came from the United States, Italy and Spain.

This CDR3 contains 15 residues. CDR1 and CDR2 from the germline V gene are SGHVS and FQNEAQ. Trimming pared 4 bases from V and 0 bases from J, leaving 10 bases between. Original processing methods: By means of reference gene primer amplification, nucleated cell counts were estimated. Repertoires were generated with immunoSEQ multiplex PCR, while TCRdb's copy carries only in-frame clones and drops some. From that table come the V and J calls and clone size; the DNA was used to work out D and trimming. Among approximately 59,000 clones listed, approximately 82% were seen once. Source material: peripheral blood. The receptor comes from a woman aged 80 or over with acute or convalescent COVID-19. The chain carries TRBV7-8 and TRBJ1-5, with unresolved D. CDR3 sequence (DNA): TGTGCCAGCAGCTCGACAATAAATAGCAATCAGCCCCAGCATTTT. Amino acid sequence: CASSSTINSNQPQHF.